One sample yielded the 8 T cell receptor beta chains listed below, sequenced in a study of blood T cell repertoires in COVID-19 (TCRdb year 2020). The library relied on the immunoSEQ multiplex PCR assay. Entries here come from immuneACCESS through TCRdb and include only in-frame sequences with V and J called. Some clones fail to appear in such tables; in the studies checked, an unresolved V gene covers under half of the shortfall, and the cause of the remainder is unknown. For this sample the table gives 100,000 to 150,000 clones, of which around 88% were detected only once. The biggest ten clones account for about 4.5% of the sample. Sequenced sample: peripheral blood. Every receptor here comes from a man in his 60s with COVID-19, enrolled during active disease.

The chain is built from TRBV7-2 and TRBJ2-3; 12 bases match TRBD2. The CDR3 has 17 amino acids. V was pared by 3 bases and J by 0 bases, with 4 bases of the junction left unmatched. The germline V gene encodes CDR1 SGHTA and CDR2 FQGNSA. This chain's CDR3 is CASSFAGTSGSTDTQYF. The CDR3 region has the DNA TGTGCCAGCAGCTTCGCAGGGACTAGCGGGAGCACAGATACGCAGTATTTT.

The chain has TRBV19 and TRBJ2-3, with TRBD1 as a possible D gene (6 bases). This CDR3 contains 15 residues. Germline CDR1 and CDR2: LNHDA and SQIVND (reference sequence). V was clipped by 7 bases and J by 5 bases, with 19 bases between them. The CDR3 nucleotides are TGTGCCAGTAACGATGCCGCTCAACAGGGAGATACGCAGTATTTT. It translates to CASNDAAQQGDTQYF.

The chain couples TRBV9 to TRBJ1-4; D gene ambiguous. The CDR3 loop spans 14 amino acids. Per germline, CDR1 SGDLS and CDR2 YYNGEE. V lost 1 base and J 0 bases, leaving 4 bases between the germline ends. For the CDR3, the DNA is TGTGCCAGCAGCGTAAGAGCAACTAATGAAAAACTGTTTTTT. Translation gives CASSVRATNEKLFF.

The chain couples TRBV9 to TRBJ1-5; unclear D gene. Trimming stripped 0 bases from V and 8 bases from J, with 12 bases between. CDR3 length equals 14 residues. CDR1 is SGDLS, CDR2 YYNGEE, per germline. CDR3 loop: CASSVEDSHKPQHF. The CDR3 DNA follows: TGTGCCAGCAGCGTAGAAGATAGTCATAAGCCCCAGCATTTT.

This chain uses TRBV28 with TRBJ1-5; D call uncertain. V was pared by 6 bases and J by 9 bases, with 15 bases between. This CDR3 region has 13 residues. The germline CDR1 and CDR2 sequences are MDHEN and SYDVKM. The CDR3 DNA follows: TGTGCCAGCAGCTCCGAGCCCCATCCGCCCCAGCATTTT. Residues: CASSSEPHPPQHF.

This rearrangement joins TRBV3-1 (or the pseudogene TRBV3-2) to TRBJ1-4; TRBD1 agrees at 8 bases. This CDR3 region has 14 residues. Germline CDR1 and CDR2: LGHDT and YNNKEL (reference sequence). Trimming cost V 5 bases and J 5 bases; bases outside gene matches: 4. CDR3 residues: CASSARTGNEKLFF. In DNA, the CDR3 is TGTGCCAGCAGCGCCCGGACAGGGAATGAAAAACTGTTTTTT.

The chain couples TRBV10-3 to TRBJ2-7, with 9 bases aligning to TRBD2. V trimming: 11 bases; J trimming: 9 bases; junction bases outside the gene matches: 17. This CDR3 spans 14 amino acids. The germline V gene has CDR1 ENHRY and CDR2 SYGVKD. DNA for the CDR3: TGTGCCGCTCGCGGGGCGGGGGGGATATTCGGGCAGTACTTC. Translating it yields CAARGAGGIFGQYF.

The rearrangement uses TRBV19 and TRBJ2-2; possibly TRBD2 for D (6 bases). CDR3 size: 14 residues. Looked up from germline, CDR1 is LNHDA and CDR2 is SQIVND (reference sequence). With 7 bases removed from V and 0 bases from J, the gap between germline ends came to 9 bases. CDR3: CASIGTSNTGELFF. The CDR3 DNA sequence: TGTGCCAGTATCGGGACTTCGAACACCGGGGAGCTGTTTTTT. The variable domain in full, with the rest retrieved from reference TRBV19 and TRBJ2-2, is DGGITQSPKYLFRKEGQNVTLSCEQNLNHDAMYWYRQDPGQGLRLIYYSQIVNDFQKGDIAEGYSVSREKKESFPLTVTSAQKNPTAFYLCASIGTSNTGELFFGEGSRLTVL.